The source of this T cell receptor beta chain is a study of blood T cell repertoires in COVID-19. Study in general: Sites across the United States, Italy and Spain contributed samples from acute and convalescent COVID-19. T cells, B-cell-depleted T cells, or PBMCs supplied cDNA or gDNA.

Under the authors' procedure: Reference gene primer amplification gave estimated nucleated cell counts. TCRdb's table, derived via immunoSEQ multiplex PCR, lists solely in-frame clones and lacks some. The DNA gave D and trimming, while V, J and clone size come from that table. The sample lists roughly 250,000 clones; roughly 90% were seen once. The CDR3 runs to 15 residues. The V and J ends lost 6 bases and 3 bases, in that order; junction bases with no gene match: 7. In germline, CDR1 is SNHLY, CDR2 FYNNEI. Material for sequencing was peripheral blood. The chain recombines TRBV2 with TRBJ1-1, with TRBD1 matching 10 bases. This clonotype was sampled from a man in his fifties or sixties who had recovered from COVID-19. In DNA, the CDR3 is TGTGCCAGCAGGCCGACAGGGGGCATTGACACTGAAGCTTTCTTT. Protein product: CASRPTGGIDTEAFF. The variable domain in full, with the rest retrieved from reference TRBV2 and TRBJ1-1, is EPEVTQTPSHQVTQMGQEVILRCVPISNHLYFYWYRQILGQKVEFLVSFYNNEISEKSEIFDDQFSVERPDGSNFTLKIRSTKLEDSAMYFCASRPTGGIDTEAFFGQGTRLTVV.